These T cell receptor beta chains were read from a single sample in a study of blood T cell repertoires in COVID-19. Generated by immunoSEQ multiplex PCR, the TCRdb table keeps only in-frame clones and is missing some. The data contain 95,000 to 150,000 clones, around 86% of them singletons. The sample consisted of peripheral blood. Receptor source: a human donor in a cohort sampled during active COVID-19. Both conserved end residues are part of each CDR3. Fields, in order: D gene, J gene, clone size, V gene, CDR3 DNA, CDR3 protein. The D gene is left open where the match is weak. The size field is filled for only some rows; it gives once, few, many or a size class.

TRBD2 | TRBJ2-3 | . | TRBV28 | TGTGCCAGCAGCCCCGACCCTTATTCTACTAGCGGGATCCACACAGATACGCAGTATTTT | CASSPDPYSTSGIHTDTQYF
. | TRBJ2-3 | . | TRBV4-1 | TGCGCCAGCAGCCAAGGTTTCGGACTGTTCACAGATACGCAGTATTTT | CASSQGFGLFTDTQYF
. | TRBJ2-5 | . | TRBV7-7 | TGTGCTAGCAGCTTGAGGGAGTTCGAGACCCAGTACTTC | CASSLREFETQYF
. | TRBJ2-3 | . | TRBV11-3 | TGTGCCAGCAGCTTAGAAGCCGATACGCAGTATTTT | CASSLEADTQYF
TRBD1 | TRBJ2-7 | . | TRBV19 | TGTGCCAGTAGTAGACAGGGGTCGGTTCGTATTTACTTC | CASSRQGSVRIYF
. | TRBJ1-5 | . | TRBV19 | TGTGCCAGTCTCCCGGGGCAGGGGAGAGGGAATCAGCCCCAGCATTTT | CASLPGQGRGNQPQHF
. | TRBJ2-1 | . | TRBV15 | TGTGCCACCAGCACAGAACGGTACAATGAGCAGTTCTTC | CATSTERYNEQFF
. | TRBJ2-3 | . | TRBV7-2 | TGTGCCAGCAGCTTAGAGCTCGGGGTGGATACGCAGTATTTT | CASSLELGVDTQYF
. | TRBJ2-7 | . | TRBV7-3 | TGTGCCAGCAGCTTTCAAGGGGTGGGCGAGCAGTACTTC | CASSFQGVGEQYF
. | TRBJ1-6 | . | TRBV10-2 | TGCGCCAGCAGTGAAGCTACAGGGAGATTAAATTCACCCCTCCACTTT | CASSEATGRLNSPLHF
TRBD2 | TRBJ2-4 | once | TRBV7-2 | TGTGCCAGCAGCCCGCCCGGCGGGAGAAACATTCAGTACTTC | CASSPPGGRNIQYF
TRBD1 | TRBJ1-1 | . | TRBV11-3 | TGTGCCAGCAGATTGAGACAGGGCACTGAAGCTTTCTTT | CASRLRQGTEAFF
. | TRBJ1-2 | few | TRBV6-2/TRBV6-3 | TGTGCCAGCAGTTACTCTCGGGGCTATGGCTACACCTTC | CASSYSRGYGYTF
. | TRBJ2-7 | once | TRBV20-1 | TGCAGTGCTAGGGGGCTCTACGAGCAGTACTTC | CSARGLYEQYF
TRBD1 | TRBJ1-5 | . | TRBV7-3 | TGTGCCAGCAGCCCGACAGGGAGCGATCAGCCCCAGCATTTT | CASSPTGSDQPQHF
. | TRBJ2-2 | few | TRBV11-3 | TGTGCCAGCAGCCCCTTGGCGGGGACCGGGGAGCTGTTTTTT | CASSPLAGTGELFF